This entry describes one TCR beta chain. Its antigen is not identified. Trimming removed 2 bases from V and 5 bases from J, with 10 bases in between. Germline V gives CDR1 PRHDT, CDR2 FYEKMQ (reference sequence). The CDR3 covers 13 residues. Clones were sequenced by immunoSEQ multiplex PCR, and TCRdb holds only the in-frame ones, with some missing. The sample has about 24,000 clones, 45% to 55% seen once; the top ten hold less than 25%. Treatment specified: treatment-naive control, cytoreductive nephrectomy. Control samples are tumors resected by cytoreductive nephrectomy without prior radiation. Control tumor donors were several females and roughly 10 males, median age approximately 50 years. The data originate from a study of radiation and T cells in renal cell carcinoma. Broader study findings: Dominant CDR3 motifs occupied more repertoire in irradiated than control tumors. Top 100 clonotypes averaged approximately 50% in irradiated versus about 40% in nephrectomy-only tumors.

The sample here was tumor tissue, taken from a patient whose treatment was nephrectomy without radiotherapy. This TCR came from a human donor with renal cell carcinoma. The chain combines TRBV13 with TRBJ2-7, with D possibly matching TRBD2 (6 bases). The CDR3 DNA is TGTGCCAGCAGCTTATCAGGCGGGGACGAGCAGTACTTC. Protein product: CASSLSGGDEQYF.